The T cell receptor beta chain under discussion was sequenced for a study of T-cell reconstitution after alpha-beta-depleted transplantation in children. Germline V gene sequence: CDR1 SGHTA, CDR2 FQGTGA. With 5 bases clipped from V and 3 bases from J, the junction kept 5 bases outside the gene matches. This CDR3 has 14 amino acids. Construction of the TCRbeta library involved unique molecular identifiers. MiXCR was run by TCRdb on the PCR reads, yielding one entry per CDR3 protein. This table has about 540,000 distinct CDR3 sequences, roughly 18% appearing once. This sequence joins TRBV7-3 and TRBJ2-7; TRBD1 aligns across 9 bases. Here the sequenced sample was PBMCs from the stem cell graft donor, taken from the stem cell graft. The receptor's source is a human donor who donated a stem cell graft to a child with acute lymphoblastic leukemia. The CDR3 nucleotides read TGTGCCAGCAGCATTGGACAGGGGCGCTACGAGCAGTACTTC. As protein: CASSIGQGRYEQYF.